A single sample gave rise to the 27 T cell receptor beta chains below, sequenced in a study of T cell responses to AZD1222 COVID-19 vaccine. The assay was immunoSEQ multiplex PCR, and TCRdb's table has in-frame clones only and misses some. Of about 150,000 clones listed, roughly nine tenths are singletons. Sequencing was performed on peripheral blood, taken on day 0 of AZD1222 vaccination. These receptors were collected from an adult in good health.

The genes are TRBV29-1 and TRBJ2-1, with a tentative D call TRBD1 (6 bases). The germline V and J ends were trimmed by 7 bases and 3 bases, with 25 bases remaining between them. CDR1 SQVTM and CDR2 ANQGSEA come from the germline V gene. CDR3 length: 17 residues. DNA for the CDR3: TGCAGCGGTAGCACCGGACAGTTGTCCTCCTACTACAATGAGCAGTTCTTC. This gives the protein CSGSTGQLSSYYNEQFF.

The gene calls are TRBV5-1 and TRBJ2-1; 9 bases are shared with TRBD2. This CDR3 has 16 amino acids. V trimming: 0 bases; J trimming: 7 bases; junction bases outside the gene matches: 8. Germline V lookup: CDR1 SGHRS, CDR2 YFSETQ. CDR3 region: CASSLGGRAPGNEQFF. In DNA form, the CDR3 reads TGCGCCAGCAGCTTGGGCGGGAGGGCCCCGGGGAATGAGCAGTTCTTC.

The chain has TRBV7-9 and TRBJ1-4; D is uncertain. V was shortened by 4 bases and J by 2 bases, with 11 bases between the two germline ends. Germline V CDR1 and CDR2: SEHNR, FQNEAQ (reference sequence). The CDR3 is made up of 15 amino acids. CDR3 in DNA: TGTGCCAGCAGCTCCTTTAAGACGACTAATGAAAAACTGTTTTTT. Translated: CASSSFKTTNEKLFF.

The V and J genes are TRBV24-1 and TRBJ2-1, with a tentative D call TRBD2 (7 bases). The germline V gene has CDR1 KGHDR and CDR2 SFDVKD. V was cut by 0 bases and J by 5 bases, with 13 bases left in between. CDR3 length: 16 residues. CDR3 sequence reads: CATSDLLRGTNNEQFF. CDR3 nucleotide sequence: TGTGCCACCAGTGATTTGCTGAGGGGGACTAACAATGAGCAGTTCTTC.

V usage is TRBV25-1 and J usage is TRBJ1-6; D is undetermined. V was shortened by 6 bases and J by 8 bases, with 14 bases between the two germline ends. The germline CDR1 and CDR2 sequences are MGHDK and SYGVNS. This CDR3 contains 14 residues. The CDR3 sequence is CASRELFRDSPLHF. The DNA for the CDR3 is TGTGCCAGCAGGGAACTATTTAGGGATTCACCCCTCCACTTT. Drawing the rest from reference TRBV25-1 and TRBJ1-6, the complete variable domain is EADIYQTPRYLVIGTGKKITLECSQTMGHDKMYWYQQDPGMELHLIHYSYGVNSTEKGDLSSESTVSRIRTEHFPLTLESARPSHTSQYLCASRELFRDSPLHFGNGTRLTVT.

In its sample, this clone was seen once. This chain joins TRBV5-8 and TRBJ1-5; 7 bases agree with TRBD1. The junction had 4 bases not matched to a gene; V was cut back by 4 bases and J by 0 bases. Germline-derived CDR1 and CDR2 are SGHTS and YDEGEE. This CDR3 is 15 amino acids long. The CDR3 loop is CASSPGQFSNQPQHF. The CDR3 bases are TGTGCCAGCAGCCCGGGACAGTTTAGCAATCAGCCCCAGCATTTT.

This clone was detected once. The chain links TRBV19 to TRBJ1-5; no reliable D call. Trimming left V 3 bases short and J 6 bases short, with 9 bases between. The CDR3 is made up of 13 amino acids. CDR1 and CDR2 (germline): LNHDA, SQIVND (reference sequence). The CDR3 region is CASSMRRGQPQHF. CDR3 nucleotide sequence: TGTGCCAGTAGTATGAGGCGGGGTCAGCCCCAGCATTTT.

This clone appeared a few times. V and J are TRBV6-2 or TRBV6-3 and TRBJ1-2; D gene ambiguous. This CDR3 contains 11 residues. V dropped 4 bases and J dropped 7 bases, with 7 bases sitting between them. Looked up from germline, CDR1 is MNHEY and CDR2 is SVGEGT. This chain's CDR3 is CASSFPGGYTF. The DNA of the CDR3 is TGTGCCAGCAGTTTCCCAGGTGGCTACACCTTC.

The chain is built from TRBV5-4 and TRBJ1-2; the D gene is possibly TRBD1 (6 bases). Germline CDR1 SGHNT, CDR2 YYREEE (reference sequence). Trimming pared 0 bases from V and 3 bases from J, leaving 12 bases between. This CDR3 comprises 15 residues. The CDR3 protein is CASSLDGGRDYGYTF. The CDR3 nucleotides read TGTGCCAGCAGCTTGGACGGGGGCCGGGACTATGGCTACACCTTC.

This clone was seen once. The chain joins TRBV9 to TRBJ1-1; TRBD1 aligns across 11 bases. Germline loops: CDR1 SGDLS, CDR2 YYNGEE. This CDR3 contains 17 residues. J was trimmed by 4 bases and V by 4 bases; bases with no gene match: 12. The CDR3 sequence: CASSPSGQGAWTTEAFF. Here the CDR3 DNA reads TGTGCCAGCAGCCCCTCCGGACAGGGGGCATGGACCACTGAAGCTTTCTTT.

This clone has just a few counts. The chain has TRBV28 and TRBJ2-1; possible D gene TRBD1, 6 bases. Trimming stripped 6 bases from V and 12 bases from J, with 12 bases between. Per germline, CDR1 MDHEN and CDR2 SYDVKM. CDR3 length: 11 residues. The CDR3 coding sequence is TGTGCCAGCAGCACAGGGTTGGGGCAGTTCTTC. Translation gives CASSTGLGQFF.

The rearrangement links TRBV19 to TRBJ2-1; 11 bases match TRBD2. This CDR3 contains 15 residues. Germline V gene data show CDR1 as LNHDA and CDR2 as SQIVND (reference sequence). V shed 4 bases and J 4 bases; nucleotides not matched to a gene: 3. Here the CDR3 reads CASSKLAGAYNEQFF. CDR3 in DNA: TGTGCCAGTAGTAAACTAGCGGGAGCATACAATGAGCAGTTCTTC.

This chain uses TRBV10-3 with TRBJ1-6; 8 bases line up with TRBD1. Per the germline V gene, CDR1 is ENHRY and CDR2 is SYGVKD. V trimming: 6 bases; J trimming: 6 bases; junction bases outside the gene matches: 7. The CDR3 contains 15 residues. As DNA, the CDR3 is TGTGCCATCAGCGCAGACAGGGGCTCTAATTCACCCCTCCACTTT. Translation: CAISADRGSNSPLHF.

The CDR3 DNA reads TGTGCCCTAAGTTGGACAGGGGGCATAGATGAGCAGTTCTTC. Protein sequence: CALSWTGGIDEQFF. This sequence joins TRBV2 and TRBJ2-1; 11 bases align to TRBD1. Trimming removed 11 bases from V and 8 bases from J; junction bases left unmatched: 11. The CDR3 length is 14 residues. CDR1 and CDR2 (germline): SNHLY, FYNNEI.

The chain carries TRBV19 and TRBJ1-4; D is ambiguous. The germline V and J ends were trimmed by 5 bases and 1 base, with 2 bases remaining between them. There are 12 residues in the CDR3. Germline assignment: CDR1 LNHDA and CDR2 SQIVND (reference sequence). This CDR3 reads CASSLTNEKLFF. CDR3 nucleotide sequence: TGTGCCAGTAGTCTAACTAATGAAAAACTGTTTTTT. The variable domain in full, completed from reference TRBV19 and TRBJ1-4, reads DGGITQSPKYLFRKEGQNVTLSCEQNLNHDAMYWYRQDPGQGLRLIYYSQIVNDFQKGDIAEGYSVSREKKESFPLTVTSAQKNPTAFYLCASSLTNEKLFFGSGTQLSVL.

This chain uses TRBV2 with TRBJ2-2, with D perhaps TRBD1 (5 bases). Trimming took off 1 base at V and 5 bases at J, with 11 bases between the two ends. Germline CDR1 reads SNHLY; CDR2 reads FYNNEI. CDR3 length equals 15 residues. The CDR3 here is CASSEVRGSTGELFF. CDR3 sequence (DNA): TGTGCCAGCAGTGAAGTTAGGGGCAGTACCGGGGAGCTGTTTTTT.

This clone has only a few counts. The rearrangement links TRBV29-1 to TRBJ1-2, with a possible D match to TRBD1 (5 bases). The V gene's germline CDR1 is SQVTM and CDR2 ANQGSEA. V was shortened by 6 bases and J by 5 bases, with 13 bases between the two germline ends. This CDR3 has 12 residues. The CDR3 reads CSVSEEGYGYTF. CDR3 DNA: TGCAGCGTCTCCGAGGAGGGGTATGGCTACACCTTC.

V usage is TRBV19 and J usage is TRBJ1-5; TRBD1 aligns across 8 bases. The CDR3 extends over 19 amino acids. Germline V gene lookup returns CDR1 LNHDA and CDR2 SQIVND (reference sequence). The V gene end was trimmed by 3 bases and the J gene end by 5 bases; junction bases not matched to a gene: 18. CDR3 residues: CASSIGQSGQVPFHQPQHF. CDR3 DNA sequence: TGTGCCAGTAGTATTGGTCAATCGGGACAGGTCCCTTTTCATCAGCCCCAGCATTTT.

The gene calls are TRBV2 and TRBJ1-6; D is uncertain. V was shortened by 4 bases and J by 7 bases, with 11 bases between the two germline ends. The CDR3 loop spans 14 amino acids. In germline, CDR1 is SNHLY, CDR2 FYNNEI. Here the CDR3 DNA reads TGTGCCAGCAGTGGACGGCCTGTGAATTCACCCCTCCACTTT. Protein product: CASSGRPVNSPLHF. The variable domain in full, with the rest retrieved from reference TRBV2 and TRBJ1-6, is EPEVTQTPSHQVTQMGQEVILRCVPISNHLYFYWYRQILGQKVEFLVSFYNNEISEKSEIFDDQFSVERPDGSNFTLKIRSTKLEDSAMYFCASSGRPVNSPLHFGNGTRLTVT.

The chain couples TRBV13 to TRBJ1-5; D may be TRBD1 (5 bases). V lost 5 bases and J 4 bases, leaving 12 bases between the germline ends. Germline CDR1 and CDR2: PRHDT and FYEKMQ (reference sequence). The CDR3 extends over 14 amino acids. The CDR3 reads CASSAPGRNQPQHF. The CDR3, as DNA: TGTGCCAGCAGCGCCCCGGGACGAAATCAGCCCCAGCATTTT.

The rearrangement joins TRBV30 to TRBJ1-6; 8 positions match TRBD1. Germline CDR1 reads GTSNPN; CDR2 reads SVGIG (reference sequence). The CDR3 runs to 17 residues. The trim removed 2 bases at V and 0 bases at J, leaving 6 bases unmatched. The chain's CDR3 is CAWSPTDRGSYNSPLHF. CDR3 coding DNA: TGTGCCTGGAGTCCTACCGACAGGGGCTCCTATAATTCACCCCTCCACTTT.

This chain joins TRBV7-9 and TRBJ1-1; D is unresolved. The V gene lost 5 bases and the J gene lost 1 base, with 8 bases spanning the gap. In germline, CDR1 is SEHNR, CDR2 FQNEAQ (reference sequence). This CDR3 is built from 13 residues. The CDR3 DNA sequence: TGTGCCAGCAGCCCGCAGGAGAACACTGAAGCTTTCTTT. Amino acid sequence: CASSPQENTEAFF.

CDR3 region: CASSPRDQTWGNQPQHF. CDR3 nucleotide sequence: TGTGCCAGCTCACCACGAGATCAAACTTGGGGCAATCAGCCCCAGCATTTT. The rearrangement joins TRBV18 to TRBJ1-5; D call uncertain. CDR1 and CDR2 (germline): KGHSH, LQKENI. This CDR3 comprises 17 residues. V was trimmed by 1 base and J by 2 bases, leaving 15 bases between them.

This clone was recorded a few times. The chain has TRBV21-1 and TRBJ2-2; the table's D call, TRBD2, was not checked against the DNA. TRBV21-1 is a pseudogene locus. The CDR3 is 15 residues long. CDR3 loop: CASSKGLANTGELFF. In DNA, the CDR3 is TGTGCCAGCAGCAAGGGACTAGCGAACACCGGGGAGCTGTTTTTT.

CDR3 DNA: TGTGCCAGCAGCCAAGGGACAGGGCGGTGGGGCTACACCTTC. Residues: CASSQGTGRWGYTF. The gene calls are TRBV3-1 (or the pseudogene TRBV3-2) and TRBJ1-2, with TRBD1 identical over 8 bases. V lost 1 base, J lost 8 bases, and 6 bases stayed unmatched. Germline lookup yields CDR1 LGHDT and CDR2 YNNKEL (reference sequence). This CDR3 spans 14 amino acids.

This rearrangement joins TRBV7-9 to TRBJ2-5; no firm D call. Trimming stripped 5 bases from V and 2 bases from J, with 21 bases between. The V gene's germline CDR1 is SEHNR and CDR2 FQNEAQ (reference sequence). The CDR3 is made up of 17 amino acids. The CDR3 region has the DNA TGTGCCAGCAGCCGGCAAGGTAGCCTCCTGAGGCAAGAGACCCAGTACTTC. Amino acids: CASSRQGSLLRQETQYF.

The chain links TRBV7-8 to TRBJ1-5; TRBD1 aligns across 7 bases. The junction had 8 bases not matched to a gene; V was cut back by 4 bases and J by 2 bases. CDR3 length: 16 residues. Germline V gives CDR1 SGHVS, CDR2 FQNEAQ. The CDR3 loop reads CASSSGQAGGNQPQHF. In DNA form, the CDR3 reads TGTGCCAGCAGCTCTGGACAGGCCGGGGGCAATCAGCCCCAGCATTTT.